A selection of T cell receptor beta chains follows, all from one sample in a study of blood T cell repertoires in COVID-19. Profiled with immunoSEQ multiplex PCR; TCRdb holds only in-frame clones, not every one. The table includes under 200,000 clones, approximately 91% detected once. What was sequenced was peripheral blood. All receptors derive from a man aged 18 to 35 with acute or convalescent COVID-19. CDR3s include the opening cysteine and the closing phenylalanine or tryptophan. A D gene is named only where the DNA matches it firmly. Size tells how often a clone was seen (once, few, many) or the class of an expanded clone, and some rows leave it out.

clone_size,v_call,d_call,j_call,cdr3_aa,cdr3_nt
-,TRBV5-1,TRBD1,TRBJ2-2,CASSLQGQGSGELFF,TGCGCCAGCAGCTTGCAGGGACAGGGTTCCGGGGAGCTGTTTTTT
-,TRBV3-1/TRBV3-2,-,TRBJ1-1,CASSQERRNTEAFF,TGTGCCAGCAGCCAAGAGAGGAGGAACACTGAAGCTTTCTTT
once,TRBV6-5,TRBD1,TRBJ1-2,CASSYTAGGYYGYTF,TGTGCCAGCAGTTATACGGCAGGGGGCTACTATGGCTACACCTTC
-,TRBV3-1/TRBV3-2,-,TRBJ1-3,CASSDHRGISGNTIYF,TGTGCCAGCAGCGACCATAGGGGGATATCTGGAAACACCATATATTTT
-,TRBV13,-,TRBJ1-5,CASSEASNQPQHF,TGTGCCAGCAGCGAGGCTAGCAATCAGCCCCAGCATTTT
-,TRBV30,-,TRBJ2-3,CATQDTDIDTDTQYF,TGTGCTACTCAGGATACAGACATTGACACAGATACGCAGTATTTT
-,TRBV3-1/TRBV3-2,TRBD2,TRBJ2-7,CASSQDLIGLAGAGEQYF,TGTGCCAGCAGCCAAGATCTAATTGGCCTAGCGGGAGCAGGGGAGCAGTACTTC
-,TRBV11-2,-,TRBJ1-2,CASSSDNNYGYTF,TGTGCCAGCAGCTCCGACAATAACTATGGCTACACCTTC
-,TRBV2,-,TRBJ1-5,CASSYPIPGDSNQPQHF,TGTGCCAGCAGTTACCCTATTCCGGGAGATAGCAATCAGCCCCAGCATTTT
-,TRBV7-2,-,TRBJ2-5,CASSFRSGQETQYF,TGTGCCAGCAGCTTCAGGAGCGGACAAGAGACCCAGTACTTC
-,TRBV15,-,TRBJ1-1,CAASSTIPTMGGRDTEAFF,TGTGCCGCCAGCAGTACAATCCCAACAATGGGGGGAAGAGACACTGAAGCTTTCTTT
-,TRBV6-5,-,TRBJ1-1,CASSTTGSTEAFF,TGTGCCAGCAGTACCACAGGGTCCACTGAAGCTTTCTTT
-,TRBV2,TRBD1,TRBJ1-2,CASSSQTGLDYGYTF,TGTGCCAGCAGTTCCCAGACAGGGCTGGACTATGGCTACACCTTC
-,TRBV7-7,TRBD1,TRBJ2-2,CASSPDRGNPGELFF,TGTGCCAGCAGCCCGGACAGGGGGAATCCCGGGGAGCTGTTTTTT
-,TRBV19,-,TRBJ2-2,CASTPGATGELFF,TGTGCCAGTACCCCCGGAGCCACCGGGGAGCTGTTTTTT
-,TRBV19,-,TRBJ1-2,CASSSREGREYGYTF,TGTGCCAGTAGTTCCCGCGAGGGGCGGGAATATGGCTACACCTTC
-,TRBV7-6,-,TRBJ2-1,CASSLVFSGISYNEQFF,TGTGCCAGCAGCTTAGTTTTCTCAGGGATCTCCTACAATGAGCAGTTCTTC
-,TRBV5-5,-,TRBJ1-2,CASSRQANYGYTF,TGTGCCAGCAGTCGACAGGCTAACTATGGCTACACCTTC
-,TRBV27,-,TRBJ2-7,CASSSLAGTAYEQYF,TGTGCCAGCAGTTCCTTAGCGGGGACAGCCTACGAGCAGTACTTC
-,TRBV10-3,-,TRBJ1-2,CAISERPSYGYTF,TGTGCCATCAGTGAGCGTCCGAGCTATGGCTACACCTTC
-,TRBV3-1/TRBV3-2,-,TRBJ1-1,CASSQDTVQGLNTEAFF,TGTGCCAGCAGCCAAGATACGGTCCAGGGTTTGAACACTGAAGCTTTCTTT
-,TRBV6-1,TRBD1,TRBJ1-1,CASSEFVFGTVNTEAFF,TGTGCCAGCAGTGAATTTGTGTTTGGGACAGTGAACACTGAAGCTTTCTTT
-,TRBV5-1,TRBD1,TRBJ2-7,CASSGVTGRLGQYF,TGCGCCAGCAGCGGGGTGACAGGGAGATTGGGGCAGTACTTC
-,TRBV19,-,TRBJ2-1,CASSWDTVYNEQFF,TGTGCCAGTAGCTGGGACACGGTCTACAATGAGCAGTTCTTC
-,TRBV5-1,-,TRBJ2-3,CASSTGQGYTDTQYF,TGCGCCAGCAGCACTGGCCAGGGTTACACAGATACGCAGTATTTT
-,TRBV6-6,-,TRBJ1-4,CASRSTQGEREKLFF,TGTGCCAGCAGATCGACACAGGGAGAGAGGGAAAAACTGTTTTTT
-,TRBV10-2,TRBD2,TRBJ2-3,CASSEPSGGLTDTQYF,TGCGCCAGCAGTGAGCCTAGCGGGGGACTCACAGATACGCAGTATTTT
-,TRBV29-1,TRBD2,TRBJ2-1,CSVRTSGSRLSYNEQFF,TGCAGCGTCAGGACTAGCGGGAGCCGATTATCCTACAATGAGCAGTTCTTC
-,TRBV5-5,TRBD1,TRBJ2-7,CASSLGAGTATYEQYF,TGTGCCAGCAGCTTGGGAGCCGGGACAGCCACCTACGAGCAGTACTTC
once,TRBV15,TRBD1,TRBJ1-3,CATSRGTGPISGNTIYF,TGTGCCACCAGCAGAGGGACAGGGCCCATCTCTGGAAACACCATATATTTT
-,TRBV2,-,TRBJ2-5,CASSEEGAPQYF,TGTGCCAGCAGTGAGGAGGGAGCTCCCCAGTACTTC
-,TRBV2,TRBD2,TRBJ2-1,CASSPTSGSVGNEQFF,TGTGCCAGCAGCCCGACTAGCGGGAGTGTAGGGAATGAGCAGTTCTTC
-,TRBV3-1/TRBV3-2,TRBD1,TRBJ2-2,CASSQDPLTGGTANTGELFF,TGTGCCAGCAGCCAAGATCCCCTTACAGGGGGCACCGCGAACACCGGGGAGCTGTTTTTT
-,TRBV25-1,-,TRBJ2-7,CASSAGSPSYEQYF,TGTGCCAGCAGTGCGGGGTCTCCCTCCTACGAGCAGTACTTC
-,TRBV18,-,TRBJ2-1,CASSNASAYNEQFF,TGTGCCAGCTCAAACGCTAGCGCCTACAATGAGCAGTTCTTC
-,TRBV5-1,TRBD1,TRBJ1-2,CASSIGQGRDYGYTF,TGCGCCAGCAGCATCGGACAGGGTCGGGACTATGGCTACACCTTC
-,TRBV6-5,-,TRBJ1-2,CASSYRLGGAGGYTF,TGTGCCAGCAGTTACCGGCTCGGGGGGGCGGGTGGCTACACCTTC
-,TRBV27,TRBD1,TRBJ2-7,CASSPLGQDPIYEQYF,TGTGCCAGCAGTCCGCTGGGACAGGACCCCATATACGAGCAGTACTTC
once,TRBV5-1,-,TRBJ1-5,CASSLLADQPQHF,TGCGCCAGCAGCTTGTTGGCAGATCAGCCCCAGCATTTT
-,TRBV18,-,TRBJ1-1,CASSPLTQDRSEAFF,TGTGCCAGCTCACCACTTACACAAGACAGGTCTGAAGCTTTCTTT
-,TRBV15,TRBD1,TRBJ2-7,CATSRETGEQYF,TGTGCCACCAGCAGAGAGACAGGGGAGCAGTACTTC
-,TRBV25-1,-,TRBJ1-3,CASSEWSISGNTIYF,TGTGCCAGCAGTGAGTGGTCTATCTCTGGAAACACCATATATTTT
-,TRBV2,TRBD1,TRBJ1-1,CASSESPGQGRIGAFF,TGTGCCAGCAGTGAGTCCCCGGGACAGGGAAGAATTGGGGCTTTCTTT